This entry lists 19 T cell receptor beta chains sequenced from one sample in a study of chemoradiotherapy in HPV16-positive cancers. Libraries were prepared by immunoSEQ multiplex PCR; TCRdb keeps only in-frame clonotypes and omits some of them. The top ten clones hold around 4.5% of a sample with thousands of clones, 78% of them seen once. The sequencing here drew on tumor tissue, taken from a patient who underwent chemoradiotherapy. Receptors were obtained from a human donor with HPV-associated anogenital cancer.

The V call is TRBV27, the J call TRBJ2-7; 9 bases map to TRBD1. CDR1 is MNHEY, CDR2 SMNVEV, per germline (reference sequence). The CDR3 totals 16 residues. V gave up 6 bases and J gave up 4 bases; unmatched junction bases: 13. CDR3: CASSPRIPGQGYEQYF. The CDR3 DNA is TGTGCCAGCAGCCCAAGAATACCGGGACAGGGATACGAGCAGTACTTC.

This clone was detected a few times. The chain recombines TRBV6-6 with TRBJ2-7; either TRBD1 or TRBD2 may supply D (5 bases each). The CDR3 runs 13 residues. Per germline, CDR1 MNHNY and CDR2 SVGAGI (reference sequence). V was pared by 4 bases and J by 6 bases, with 13 bases between. The CDR3 coding sequence is TGTGCCAGCAGTTCGGGGACGGCGCGCGAGCAGTACTTC. It codes for CASSSGTAREQYF.

A few counts support this clone. CDR3 sequence reads: CASSQTGNAGYTF. CDR3 nucleotides: TGTGCCAGCAGCCAGACAGGGAACGCTGGCTACACCTTC. V gene TRBV4-2 combines with J gene TRBJ1-2; 7 positions agree with TRBD1. The CDR3 is made up of 13 amino acids. Unmatched junction bases numbered 5, after V lost 3 bases and J lost 7 bases. Germline CDR1 and CDR2: LGHNA and YNFKEQ.

The CDR3 is CAISADRGTGRGELFF. As DNA, the CDR3 is TGTGCCATCAGTGCTGACAGGGGAACGGGTCGCGGGGAGCTGTTTTTT. This rearrangement joins TRBV10-3 to TRBJ2-2; 8 positions agree with TRBD1. CDR1 is ENHRY and CDR2 is SYGVKD in the germline V gene. This CDR3 contains 16 residues. The V segment lost 4 bases and the J segment 7 bases; nucleotides outside the gene matches: 11.

The gene calls are TRBV29-1 and TRBJ1-2; perhaps TRBD1 as D (5 bases). The CDR3 has 11 amino acids. CDR1 SQVTM and CDR2 ANQGSEA come from the germline V gene. Trimming left V 3 bases short and J 8 bases short, with 10 bases between. Written as DNA, the CDR3 is TGCAGCGTTGACAGGGACGGCGGCTACACCTTC. Its translation: CSVDRDGGYTF.

The table lists this clone with a few counts. This chain links TRBV14 with TRBJ2-7; possibly TRBD2 for D (5 bases). The CDR3 extends over 17 amino acids. The germline V gene encodes CDR1 SGHDN and CDR2 FVKESK. V lost 0 bases, J lost 0 bases, and 15 bases lay in between. CDR3 in DNA: TGTGCCAGCAGCCAAGATCGGGGTAGCGCGAGCTCCTACGAGCAGTACTTC. As protein: CASSQDRGSASSYEQYF. The whole variable domain, filled in from reference TRBV14 and TRBJ2-7, reads EAGVTQFPSHSVIEKGQTVTLRCDPISGHDNLYWYRRVMGKEIKFLLHFVKESKQDESGMPNNRFLAERTGGTYSTLKVQPAELEDSGVYFCASSQDRGSASSYEQYFGPGTRLTVT.

The V and J genes are TRBV6-4 and TRBJ1-5; 7 nucleotides agree with TRBD1. Germline lookup yields CDR1 MRHNA and CDR2 SNTAGT. The V segment lost 7 bases and the J segment 5 bases; nucleotides outside the gene matches: 5. The CDR3 has 13 amino acids. Here the CDR3 DNA reads TGTGCCAGCACCATTAGGGGGCATCAGCCCCAGCATTTT. Residues: CASTIRGHQPQHF.

The chain joins TRBV19 to TRBJ1-1, with 8 bases that match TRBD1. Germline CDR1 reads LNHDA; CDR2 reads SQIVND (reference sequence). The CDR3 is 15 residues long. Unmatched junction bases numbered 10, after V lost 3 bases and J lost 7 bases. The CDR3 nucleotides are TGTGCCAGTAGTATCCAGGGGGCATCATCAAGTGAAGCTTTCTTT. Amino acids: CASSIQGASSSEAFF.

The chain combines TRBV11-3 with TRBJ2-3; 16 bases fit TRBD2. Germline V gene lookup returns CDR1 SGHNT and CDR2 YENEEA. This CDR3 spans 20 amino acids. Trimming took 6 bases from V and 4 from J; bases not matched to a gene: 16. CDR3 amino acids: CASRFRDRGLAGGSADTQYF. For the CDR3, the DNA is TGTGCCAGCAGATTCCGGGACAGGGGACTAGCGGGAGGGAGCGCAGATACGCAGTATTTT.

This clone was found once. The rearrangement uses TRBV5-6 and TRBJ2-3; TRBD2 matches 12 bases. CDR1 SGHDT and CDR2 YYEEEE come from the germline V gene. CDR3 size: 15 residues. V was pared by 1 base and J by 6 bases, with 3 bases of the junction left unmatched. CDR3 in amino acids: CASSLLAGGPDTQYF. The CDR3 DNA is TGTGCCAGCAGCTTGCTAGCGGGGGGGCCGGATACGCAGTATTTT.

The chain carries TRBV5-1 and TRBJ2-3, with 7 bases aligning to TRBD2. In germline, CDR1 is SGHRS, CDR2 YFSETQ. This CDR3 region has 15 residues. V lost 2 bases to trimming and J lost 2 bases; unmatched junction nucleotides: 5. The CDR3 bases are TGCGCCAGCAGCTTTGGGCGGGACTACACAGATACGCAGTATTTT. This translates into CASSFGRDYTDTQYF. The full variable domain, with the rest looked up from reference TRBV5-1 and TRBJ2-3, is KAGVTQTPRYLIKTRGQQVTLSCSPISGHRSVSWYQQTPGQGLQFLFEYFSETQRNKGNFPGRFSGRQFSNSRSEMNVSTLELGDSALYLCASSFGRDYTDTQYFGPGTRLTVL.

The V call is TRBV9, the J call TRBJ2-7; 10 bases match TRBD2. The J segment lost 7 bases and the V segment lost 2 bases, leaving 3 bases of the junction unmatched. The germline V gene encodes CDR1 SGDLS and CDR2 YYNGEE. This CDR3 region has 13 residues. CDR3 loop: CASSVTSGLEQYF. DNA for the CDR3: TGTGCCAGCAGCGTGACTAGCGGGCTTGAGCAGTACTTC. Full variable domain (rest looked up from reference TRBV9 and TRBJ2-7): DSGVTQTPKHLITATGQRVTLRCSPRSGDLSVYWYQQSLDQGLQFLIQYYNGEERAKGNILERFSAQQFPDLHSELNLSSLELGDSALYFCASSVTSGLEQYFGPGTRLTVT.

The chain couples TRBV18 to TRBJ2-7; TRBD1 aligns across 12 bases. Germline V gives CDR1 KGHSH, CDR2 LQKENI. After removal of 4 bases from V and 4 bases from J, the junction contained 11 bases not matched to a gene. CDR3 length equals 17 residues. DNA of the CDR3: TGTGCCAGCTCACTAAGCCGGGACAGGGGGCCGGGTTACGAGCAGTACTTC. Amino acids: CASSLSRDRGPGYEQYF.

The chain carries TRBV5-1 and TRBJ2-3, with D perhaps TRBD2 (6 bases). CDR1 and CDR2 (germline): SGHRS, YFSETQ. CDR3 length equals 15 residues. V lost 4 bases and J 0 bases, leaving 12 bases between the germline ends. CDR3 nucleotides: TGCGCCAGCAGCCCCGGAGGGGTAAGCACAGATACGCAGTATTTT. Translated: CASSPGGVSTDTQYF.

This clone was found once. The V and J genes are TRBV6-1 and TRBJ2-7; 9 positions agree with TRBD1. The CDR3 is made up of 13 amino acids. Germline V lookup: CDR1 MNHNS, CDR2 SASEGT. J was trimmed by 2 bases and V by 8 bases; bases with no gene match: 4. The CDR3 loop reads CASPGTGTYEQYF. In DNA, the CDR3 is TGTGCCAGCCCCGGGACAGGGACCTACGAGCAGTACTTC.

The chain has TRBV29-1 and TRBJ1-4, with D perhaps TRBD1 (5 bases). This CDR3 is 14 amino acids long. Germline V gene data show CDR1 as SQVTM and CDR2 as ANQGSEA. V dropped 6 bases and J dropped 4 bases, with 15 bases sitting between them. The CDR3 is CSVGDRLLNEKLFF. In nucleotides, the CDR3 is TGCAGCGTCGGCGACAGACTCCTTAATGAAAAACTGTTTTTT.

The gene calls are TRBV7-2 and TRBJ2-7; D call uncertain. V was shortened by 5 bases and J by 3 bases, with 5 bases between the two germline ends. The germline gives CDR1 SGHTA, CDR2 FQGNSA. CDR3 length: 11 residues. The chain's CDR3 is CASSRFYEQYF. The CDR3 coding sequence is TGTGCCAGCAGCCGTTTCTACGAGCAGTACTTC.

CDR3 protein: CASSADRMGEQYF. In DNA form, the CDR3 reads TGCGCCAGCAGCGCCGACCGGATGGGCGAGCAGTACTTC. This rearrangement joins TRBV5-1 to TRBJ2-7; D ambiguous. Looked up from germline, CDR1 is SGHRS and CDR2 is YFSETQ. V lost 4 bases to trimming and J lost 6 bases, with 14 bases between them. CDR3 length equals 13 residues. Using reference TRBV5-1 and TRBJ2-7 for the parts outside the CDR3, the full variable domain is KAGVTQTPRYLIKTRGQQVTLSCSPISGHRSVSWYQQTPGQGLQFLFEYFSETQRNKGNFPGRFSGRQFSNSRSEMNVSTLELGDSALYLCASSADRMGEQYFGPGTRLTVT.

The genes are TRBV18 and TRBJ1-1; D not resolved. CDR3 size: 15 residues. Germline CDR1 KGHSH, CDR2 LQKENI. V lost 3 bases and J 1 base, leaving 12 bases between the germline ends. The CDR3, as DNA: TGTGCCAGCTCACCTCGGGAGGAGTCGAACACTGAAGCTTTCTTT. Its protein product is CASSPREESNTEAFF. The variable domain in full, completed from reference TRBV18 and TRBJ1-1, reads NAGVMQNPRHLVRRRGQEARLRCSPMKGHSHVYWYRQLPEEGLKFMVYLQKENIIDESGMPKERFSAEFPKEGPSILRIQQVVRGDSAAYFCASSPREESNTEAFFGQGTRLTVV.